This T cell receptor (beta chain) was sequenced in a study of T cells in Graves' hyperthyroidism and ophthalmopathy. Findings of the study overall: With a median lead of approximately 6 months before onset, the model predicted ophthalmopathy.

The CDR3 runs 15 residues. Germline loops: CDR1 MNHEY, CDR2 SVGAGI. Using RNA transcripts as the source, TCR beta CDR3 regions were amplified. Carried out on the TCR CDR3, a first-round RT-PCR used the HTBI primer set. TCRdb itself ran the multiplex PCR reads through MiXCR, one entry per CDR3 protein. This repertoire shows more than 500,000 distinct CDR3 sequences, 16% found once; its top ten account for roughly 29%. A word on this clonotype: The antigen remains undetermined. This may stem from a read error, because a much larger clone lies one nucleotide away.

The chain links TRBV6-5 to TRBJ2-1; D uncertain. The J call may be faulty, since TRBJ2-7 better matches the DNA end. The receptor's source is a woman aged 25 to 39 with Graves' ophthalmopathy. Source material: blood. Here the CDR3 DNA reads TGTGCCAGCAGTTACTCGACCACAGTCTACAATGAGCAGTACTTC. Encoded protein: CASSYSTTVYNEQYF.